This record concerns one T cell receptor (beta chain) sequence. This sample is drawn from a study of blood T cell repertoires in COVID-19. Study-level information: PBMCs, B-cell-depleted T cells, or T cells provided the cDNA or gDNA that made up the material.

Sequenced by immunoSEQ multiplex PCR; TCRdb stores in-frame clones only, minus some. Counted here are hundreds of thousands of clones, around 80% occurring once; the ten biggest clones make up about 1.3%. This CDR3 comprises 15 residues. Germline V gene data show CDR1 as SGHDN and CDR2 as FVKESK. Trimming removed 5 bases from V and 0 bases from J, with 12 bases in between. The material sequenced was peripheral blood. The receptor's source is a woman aged 25 to 39 with COVID-19, enrolled during active disease. This rearrangement joins TRBV14 to TRBJ2-3; possibly TRBD1 for D (5 bases). The CDR3 nucleotides read TGTGCCAGCAGCGGCCTACAGGTTAGCACAGATACGCAGTATTTT. This gives the protein CASSGLQVSTDTQYF.